This T cell receptor (beta chain) was recorded in a study of blood T cell repertoires in COVID-19. Per germline, CDR1 ENHRY and CDR2 SYGVKD. J gave up 4 bases and V 9 bases, and 8 bases lay outside the gene matches. This CDR3 comprises 13 residues. TCRdb's copy holds only in-frame clones and misses some; the assay was immunoSEQ multiplex PCR. The sample lists over 150,000 clones; roughly 84% were seen once. Material for sequencing was peripheral blood. The chain is built from TRBV10-3 and TRBJ2-5, with 7 bases fitting TRBD1. This receptor was obtained from a woman in her sixties with acute or convalescent COVID-19. The CDR3: CAIRQGLGETQYF. The DNA for the CDR3 is TGTGCCATACGACAGGGTTTGGGAGAGACCCAGTACTTC.